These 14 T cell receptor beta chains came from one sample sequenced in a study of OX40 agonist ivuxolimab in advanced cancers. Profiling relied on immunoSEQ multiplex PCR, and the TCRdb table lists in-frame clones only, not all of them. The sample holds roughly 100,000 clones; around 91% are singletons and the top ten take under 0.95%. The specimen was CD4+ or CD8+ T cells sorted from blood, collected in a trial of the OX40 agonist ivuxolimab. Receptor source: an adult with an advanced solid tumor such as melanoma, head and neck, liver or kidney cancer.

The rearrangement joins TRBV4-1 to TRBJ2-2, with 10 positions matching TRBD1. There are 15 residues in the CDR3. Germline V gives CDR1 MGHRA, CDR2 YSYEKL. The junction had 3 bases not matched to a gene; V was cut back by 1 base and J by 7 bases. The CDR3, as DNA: TGCGCCAGCAGCCAAGGACAGGGGGCGATCGGGGAGCTGTTTTTT. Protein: CASSQGQGAIGELFF.

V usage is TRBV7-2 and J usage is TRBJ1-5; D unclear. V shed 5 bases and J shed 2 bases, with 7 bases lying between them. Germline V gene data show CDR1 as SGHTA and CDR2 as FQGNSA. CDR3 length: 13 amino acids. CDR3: CASSKEGNQPQHF. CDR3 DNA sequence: TGTGCCAGCAGCAAGGAGGGCAATCAGCCCCAGCATTTT.

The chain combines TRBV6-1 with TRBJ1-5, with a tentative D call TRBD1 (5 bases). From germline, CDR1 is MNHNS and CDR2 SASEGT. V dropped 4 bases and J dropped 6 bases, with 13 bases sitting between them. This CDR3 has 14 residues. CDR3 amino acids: CASSAIPGFQPQHF. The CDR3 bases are TGTGCCAGCAGTGCGATTCCAGGGTTTCAGCCCCAGCATTTT.

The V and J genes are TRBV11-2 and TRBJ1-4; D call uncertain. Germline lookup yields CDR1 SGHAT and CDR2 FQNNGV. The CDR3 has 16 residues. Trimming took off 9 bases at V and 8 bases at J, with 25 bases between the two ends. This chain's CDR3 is CASKQAFDGKTEKLFF. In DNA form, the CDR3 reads TGTGCCAGTAAGCAAGCGTTCGACGGCAAGACAGAAAAACTGTTTTTT.

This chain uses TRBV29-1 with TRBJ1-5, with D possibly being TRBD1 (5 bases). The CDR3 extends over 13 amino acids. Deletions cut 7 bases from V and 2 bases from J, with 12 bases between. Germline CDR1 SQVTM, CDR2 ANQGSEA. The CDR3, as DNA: TGCAGCGCCGGGGACGGGGGCAATCAGCCCCAGCATTTT. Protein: CSAGDGGNQPQHF.

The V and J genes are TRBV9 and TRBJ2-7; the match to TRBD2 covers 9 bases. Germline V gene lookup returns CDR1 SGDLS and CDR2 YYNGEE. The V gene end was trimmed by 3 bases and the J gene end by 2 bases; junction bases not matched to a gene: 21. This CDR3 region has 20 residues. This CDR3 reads CASSADIGGRGELRPYEQYF. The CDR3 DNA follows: TGTGCCAGCAGCGCGGATATTGGCGGGAGGGGCGAGTTGAGGCCCTACGAGCAGTACTTC.

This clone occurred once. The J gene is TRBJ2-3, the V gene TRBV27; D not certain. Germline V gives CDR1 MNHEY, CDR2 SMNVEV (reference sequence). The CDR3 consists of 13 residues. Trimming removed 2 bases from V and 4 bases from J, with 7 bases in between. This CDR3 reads CASSLGRADTQYF. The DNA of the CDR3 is TGTGCCAGCAGTTTAGGAAGGGCAGATACGCAGTATTTT.

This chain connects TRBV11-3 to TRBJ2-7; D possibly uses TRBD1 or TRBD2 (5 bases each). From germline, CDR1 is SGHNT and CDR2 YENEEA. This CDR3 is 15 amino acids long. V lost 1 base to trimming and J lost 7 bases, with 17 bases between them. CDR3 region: CASSLAQGRSGEQYF. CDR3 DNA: TGTGCCAGCAGCTTAGCGCAGGGTAGGTCGGGGGAGCAGTACTTC.

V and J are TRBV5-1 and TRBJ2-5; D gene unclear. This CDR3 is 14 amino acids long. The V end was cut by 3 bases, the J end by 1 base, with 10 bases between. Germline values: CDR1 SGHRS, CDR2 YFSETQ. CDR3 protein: CASSSLDPQETQYF. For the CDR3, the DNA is TGCGCCAGCAGCTCCCTTGATCCCCAAGAGACCCAGTACTTC.

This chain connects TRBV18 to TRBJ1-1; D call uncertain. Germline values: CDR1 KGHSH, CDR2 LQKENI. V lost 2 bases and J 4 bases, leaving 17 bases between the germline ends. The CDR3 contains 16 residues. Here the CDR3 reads CASSPYSSGRSTEAFF. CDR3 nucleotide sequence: TGTGCCAGCTCACCATACAGTTCCGGGAGAAGCACTGAAGCTTTCTTT.

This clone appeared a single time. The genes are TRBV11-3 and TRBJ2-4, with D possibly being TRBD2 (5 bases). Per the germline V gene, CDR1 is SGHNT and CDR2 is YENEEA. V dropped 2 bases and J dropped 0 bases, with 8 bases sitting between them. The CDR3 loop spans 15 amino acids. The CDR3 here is CASSLSRGAKNIQYF. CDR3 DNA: TGTGCCAGCAGCTTAAGCCGGGGAGCCAAAAACATTCAGTACTTC. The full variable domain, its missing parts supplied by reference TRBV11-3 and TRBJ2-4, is EAGVVQSPRYKIIEKKQPVAFWCNPISGHNTLYWYLQNLGQGPELLIRYENEEAVDDSQLPKDRFSAERLKGVDSTLKIQPAELGDSAVYLCASSLSRGAKNIQYFGAGTRLSVL.

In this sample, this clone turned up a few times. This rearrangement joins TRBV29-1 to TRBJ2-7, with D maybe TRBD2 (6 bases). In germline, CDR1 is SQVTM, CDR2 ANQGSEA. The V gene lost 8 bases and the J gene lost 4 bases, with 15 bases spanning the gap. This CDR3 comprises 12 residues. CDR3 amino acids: CSPDRRAYEQYF. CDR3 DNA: TGCAGCCCGGATAGGAGGGCATACGAGCAGTACTTC.

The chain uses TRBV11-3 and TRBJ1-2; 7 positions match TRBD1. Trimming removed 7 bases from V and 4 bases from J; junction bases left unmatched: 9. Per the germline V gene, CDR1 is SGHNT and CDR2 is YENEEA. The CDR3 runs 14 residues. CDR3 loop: CASTSDRDGYGYTF. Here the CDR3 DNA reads TGTGCCAGCACCTCCGACAGGGACGGCTATGGCTACACCTTC.

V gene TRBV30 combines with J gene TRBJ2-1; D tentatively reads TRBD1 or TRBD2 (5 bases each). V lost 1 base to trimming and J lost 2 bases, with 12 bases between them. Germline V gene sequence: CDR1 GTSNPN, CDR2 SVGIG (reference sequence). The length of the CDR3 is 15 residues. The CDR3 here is CAWSAGRVAYNEQFF. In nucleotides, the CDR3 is TGTGCCTGGAGTGCGGGGCGGGTTGCCTACAATGAGCAGTTCTTC.